The rows below give T cell receptor beta chains drawn from one sample of a study of shared clonotypes between healthy human individuals. Sequencing used immunoSEQ multiplex PCR; TCRdb keeps in-frame clones, though not all of them. Counted here are 2 million to 2.5 million clones, roughly 91% occurring once; the ten biggest clones make up roughly 1.7%. Sequenced sample: naive CD8+ T cells from PBMCs. These receptors came from a man between 18 and 29 years old in good health. Some clones in this sample may be carry-over from other donors' samples. Each CDR3 is given with its conserved first and last residue. Each record gives: J gene, D gene, V gene, CDR3 protein, CDR3 DNA. The D gene is left open where the match is weak.

>TRBJ2-7|NA|TRBV7-9
CASSFVSGLSSYEQYF
TGTGCCAGCAGCTTTGTGAGTGGGCTAAGCTCCTACGAGCAGTACTTC
>TRBJ1-4|NA|TRBV19
CASSIDLRVGWLFF
TGTGCCAGTAGTATAGACCTCCGGGTAGGCTGGCTGTTTTTT
>TRBJ1-2|NA|TRBV7-2
CASSFSRGAWGYTF
TGTGCCAGCAGCTTTAGTCGGGGGGCCTGGGGCTACACCTTC
>TRBJ1-1|NA|TRBV6-1
CASRGWGSEAFF
TGTGCCAGCAGAGGGTGGGGATCTGAAGCTTTCTTT
>TRBJ2-7|NA|TRBV2
CASSWTASSYEQYF
TGTGCCAGCAGCTGGACAGCGAGTTCCTACGAGCAGTACTTC
>TRBJ1-3|NA|TRBV28
CASSLEVRSGNTIYF
TGTGCCAGCAGTTTAGAGGTTCGCTCTGGAAACACCATATATTTT
>TRBJ2-1|NA|TRBV4-3
CASSPRWLAPYNEQFF
TGCGCCAGCAGCCCCCGGTGGCTAGCGCCCTACAATGAGCAGTTCTTC
>TRBJ2-7|NA|TRBV28
CASSLGTSSYEQYF
TGTGCCAGCAGTTTGGGGACAAGCTCCTACGAGCAGTACTTC
>TRBJ1-1|NA|TRBV7-8
CASSSVQGNTEAFF
TGTGCCAGCAGCTCGGTACAGGGAAACACTGAAGCTTTCTTT
>TRBJ2-3|TRBD2|TRBV9
CASSQKREKEFTDTQYF
TGTGCCAGCAGCCAAAAGCGGGAGAAGGAGTTCACAGATACGCAGTATTTT